These 28 T cell receptor beta chains came from one sample sequenced in a study of CD8 T cells in ankylosing spondylitis. In TCRdb, the 5' RACE reads were re-called with MiXCR into one record per CDR3 protein. The sample includes 300,000 to 350,000 distinct CDR3 sequences, over 12% of them seen just once. What was sequenced was blood, either unsorted or a sorted T cell fraction (not recorded which). The receptors derive from a male donor with ankylosing spondylitis or in good health (not recorded which).

The rearrangement links TRBV20-1 to TRBJ1-1; D not certain. The CDR3 runs 13 residues. Germline assignment: CDR1 DFQATT and CDR2 SNEGSKA (reference sequence). V dropped 6 bases and J dropped 8 bases, with 19 bases sitting between them. The CDR3 sequence is CSAPEYKGNEAFF. CDR3 in DNA: TGCAGTGCCCCAGAGTATAAAGGAAACGAAGCTTTCTTT.

J is TRBJ2-1 and V is TRBV5-1, with TRBD1 matching over 8 bases. The CDR3 extends over 15 amino acids. Per germline, CDR1 SGHRS and CDR2 YFSETQ. Unmatched junction bases numbered 5, after V lost 4 bases and J lost 2 bases. CDR3 residues: CASSPGQATYNEQFF. The CDR3 DNA reads as TGCGCCAGCAGCCCGGGACAGGCCACCTACAATGAGCAGTTCTTC.

This clonotype occurred many times. V is TRBV5-1 and J is TRBJ1-3, with D possibly being TRBD1 (6 bases). The length of the CDR3 is 15 residues. V was cut by 4 bases and J by 0 bases, with 11 bases left in between. Germline V gene lookup returns CDR1 SGHRS and CDR2 YFSETQ. CDR3 in amino acids: CASSRGQTSGNTIYF. The CDR3 DNA follows: TGCGCCAGCAGCCGCGGACAGACCTCTGGAAACACCATATATTTT.

The V and J genes are TRBV12-3 or TRBV12-4 and TRBJ2-1; tentative D call: TRBD1 (6 bases). The CDR3 loop spans 14 amino acids. Trimming stripped 6 bases from V and 7 bases from J, with 16 bases between. The CDR3 sequence: CASSHYRESNEQFF. Written as DNA, the CDR3 is TGTGCCAGCAGCCATTACAGGGAATCAAATGAGCAGTTCTTC.

A few counts support this clonotype. J is TRBJ2-1 and V is TRBV5-1, with 8 bases identical to TRBD2. Germline V gene lookup returns CDR1 SGHRS and CDR2 YFSETQ. V was clipped by 5 bases and J by 9 bases; unmatched bases: 10. This CDR3 is built from 14 residues. The CDR3 loop reads CASRPGGPLFEQFF. The CDR3 DNA reads as TGCGCCAGCAGACCGGGAGGGCCGTTGTTTGAGCAGTTCTTC.

The chain is built from TRBV24-1 and TRBJ2-2, with 8 bases identical to TRBD2. The CDR3 covers 14 residues. The J segment lost 6 bases and the V segment lost 9 bases, leaving 8 bases of the junction unmatched. Looked up from germline, CDR1 is KGHDR and CDR2 is SFDVKD. CDR3 nucleotide sequence: TGTGCCACCGGGCCCAGCGGGAGACCCGGGGAGCTGTTTTTT. It translates to CATGPSGRPGELFF.

The chain couples TRBV6-1 to TRBJ1-2, with a weak D call TRBD1 (5 bases). CDR1 and CDR2 (germline): MNHNS, SASEGT. Trimming removed 6 bases from V and 2 bases from J, with 13 bases in between. The CDR3 is 14 residues long. Here the CDR3 DNA reads TGTGCCAGCAGCCTCTCCGGGGGGAACTATGGCTACACCTTC. Protein: CASSLSGGNYGYTF.

This clonotype was detected a few times. The chain links TRBV7-8 to TRBJ1-2, with D tentatively TRBD1 (5 bases). Germline V gives CDR1 SGHVS, CDR2 FQNEAQ. V was clipped by 4 bases and J by 3 bases, with 18 bases between them. The CDR3 covers 16 residues. The chain's CDR3 is CASSSSTTPRDYGYTF. Here the CDR3 DNA reads TGTGCCAGCAGCTCATCTACGACCCCCAGGGACTATGGCTACACCTTC.

V gene TRBV12-5 combines with J gene TRBJ2-7, with D uncertain. Germline V CDR1 and CDR2: LGHNT, FRNRAP. The V end lost 0 bases, the J end lost 4 bases, and 13 bases lay between the germline ends. The CDR3 covers 15 residues. Written as DNA, the CDR3 is TGTGCTAGTGGTTTGGTTGTCCGCGGTAGATACGAGCAGTACTTC. Amino acid sequence: CASGLVVRGRYEQYF. Combining the CDR3 with reference TRBV12-5 and TRBJ2-7 gives the whole variable domain DARVTQTPRHKVTEMGQEVTMRCQPILGHNTVFWYRQTMMQGLELLAYFRNRAPLDDSGMPKDRFSAEMPDATLATLKIQPSEPRDSAVYFCASGLVVRGRYEQYFGPGTRLTVT.

The rearrangement uses TRBV4-1 and TRBJ2-3; a weak D match, TRBD2 (7 bases). CDR3 length: 18 amino acids. With 4 bases removed from V and 2 bases from J, the gap between germline ends came to 22 bases. Per germline, CDR1 MGHRA and CDR2 YSYEKL. The CDR3 coding sequence is TGCGCCAGCAGCCCCCCGATGAGGGGGGGGTGGGACACAGATACGCAGTATTTT. This sequence encodes CASSPPMRGGWDTDTQYF.

The table lists this clonotype with a few counts. CDR3 nucleotide sequence: TGTGCCAGCAGTACCGGGACAACAGGGGCCTACGAGCAGTACTTC. Its protein is CASSTGTTGAYEQYF. The chain recombines TRBV3-1 with TRBJ2-7, with 7 positions matching TRBD1. Germline V gives CDR1 LGHDT, CDR2 YNNKEL (reference sequence). The V and J ends lost 6 bases and 2 bases, in that order; junction bases with no gene match: 10. The CDR3 has 15 amino acids.

This clonotype was detected only a few times. The gene calls are TRBV7-2 and TRBJ2-1; D not certain. With 0 bases removed from V and 5 bases from J, the gap between germline ends came to 11 bases. Germline CDR1 and CDR2: SGHTA and FQGNSA. This CDR3 is built from 15 residues. This CDR3 reads CASSLAGTTHNEQFF. In DNA form, the CDR3 reads TGTGCCAGCAGCTTAGCGGGAACTACCCACAATGAGCAGTTCTTC.

This clonotype was detected a few times. The chain combines TRBV5-1 with TRBJ2-1; 9 bases match TRBD1. With V trimmed by 0 bases and J by 4 bases, 2 bases remained unmatched. This CDR3 comprises 15 residues. In germline, CDR1 is SGHRS, CDR2 YFSETQ. This CDR3 is CASSLGGTGYNEQFF. DNA for the CDR3: TGCGCCAGCAGCTTGGGAGGGACAGGGTACAATGAGCAGTTCTTC.

Many counts were recorded for this clonotype. The gene calls are TRBV6-5 and TRBJ2-7; TRBD2 agrees at 11 bases. The germline V gene encodes CDR1 MNHEY and CDR2 SVGAGI. Trimming cost V 0 bases and J 4 bases; bases outside gene matches: 5. This CDR3 contains 16 residues. In DNA form, the CDR3 reads TGTGCCAGCAGTTACTCCATTAGCGGGAGGGGTTACGAGCAGTACTTC. Encoded protein: CASSYSISGRGYEQYF.

This clonotype was seen many times. The chain combines TRBV20-1 with TRBJ1-2; tentative D call: TRBD1 (5 bases). Germline loops: CDR1 DFQATT, CDR2 SNEGSKA (reference sequence). This CDR3 comprises 11 residues. V was shortened by 3 bases and J by 8 bases, with 10 bases between the two germline ends. In DNA form, the CDR3 reads TGCAGTGCTAGCGGGGGGATCGGCTACACCTTC. Residues: CSASGGIGYTF.

This clonotype was seen only a few times. This chain uses TRBV10-3 with TRBJ2-1; TRBD2 matches 9 bases. With 4 bases clipped from V and 10 bases from J, the junction kept 8 bases outside the gene matches. The V gene's germline CDR1 is ENHRY and CDR2 SYGVKD. This CDR3 contains 14 residues. CDR3: CAISGTSVWGEQFF. CDR3 DNA sequence: TGTGCCATCAGTGGGACTAGCGTCTGGGGGGAGCAGTTCTTC.

This clonotype has only a few counts. The J gene is TRBJ2-1, the V gene TRBV5-1; 7 bases align to TRBD1. Germline V gives CDR1 SGHRS, CDR2 YFSETQ. The trim removed 4 bases at V and 3 bases at J, leaving 4 bases unmatched. This CDR3 has 14 residues. CDR3 sequence: CASSVDRLYNEQFF. In nucleotides, the CDR3 is TGCGCCAGCAGCGTGGACAGGCTCTACAATGAGCAGTTCTTC.

This clonotype was detected a few times. The chain joins TRBV5-1 to TRBJ2-7; D might be TRBD2 (6 bases). The CDR3 length is 14 residues. Per the germline V gene, CDR1 is SGHRS and CDR2 is YFSETQ. Trimming shortened V by 4 bases and J by 2 bases, and 13 bases separated the two germline ends. CDR3 in DNA: TGCGCCAGCAGCCGCGGGACTTCTACCTACGAGCAGTACTTC. Translated, it gives CASSRGTSTYEQYF.

This clonotype was counted ten times or more. The chain carries TRBV20-1 and TRBJ1-5; D is uncertain. CDR1 and CDR2 from the germline V gene are DFQATT and SNEGSKA (reference sequence). Deletions cut 1 base from V and 7 bases from J, with 11 bases between. This CDR3 has 13 residues. CDR3 protein: CSARGQAYQPQHF. The CDR3 DNA sequence: TGCAGTGCTAGAGGGCAGGCCTACCAGCCCCAGCATTTT.

This clonotype was seen more than once but under ten times. The CDR3 DNA reads as TGTGCCAGCAGTTCCTCGACACCGAACACTGAAGCTTTCTTT. This encodes CASSSSTPNTEAFF. The chain employs TRBV6-5 and TRBJ1-1; D not certain. Trimming removed 4 bases at V and 1 base at J, with 10 bases between. CDR1 is MNHEY and CDR2 is SVGAGI in the germline V gene. The CDR3 has 14 amino acids.

The chain couples TRBV20-1 to TRBJ2-3; TRBD2 matches 8 bases. CDR1 and CDR2 (germline): DFQATT, SNEGSKA (reference sequence). V trimming: 0 bases; J trimming: 0 bases; junction bases outside the gene matches: 5. The CDR3 totals 16 residues. CDR3 nucleotides: TGCAGTGCTAGAGATCCGACTAGCGCTAGCACAGATACGCAGTATTTT. Translating gives CSARDPTSASTDTQYF.

CDR3 loop: CASSYRETHQPQHF. As DNA, the CDR3 is TGTGCCAGCAGTTACAGGGAAACCCATCAGCCCCAGCATTTT. The chain combines TRBV6-2 or TRBV6-3 with TRBJ1-5; D call uncertain. V shed 2 bases and J shed 5 bases, with 10 bases lying between them. Germline lookup yields CDR1 MNHEY and CDR2 SVGEGT. There are 14 residues in the CDR3.

This clonotype was detected a few times. This chain joins TRBV9 and TRBJ1-2; 10 bases agree with TRBD1. This CDR3 spans 13 amino acids. From germline, CDR1 is SGDLS and CDR2 YYNGEE. Trimming took 3 bases from V and 13 from J; bases not matched to a gene: 9. CDR3 sequence reads: CASSGTGTGVLTF. The CDR3, as DNA: TGTGCCAGCAGCGGGACCGGGACAGGGGTTCTCACCTTC.

There are a few counts of this clonotype. The chain uses TRBV12-3 or TRBV12-4 and TRBJ2-3, with a tentative D call TRBD2 (6 bases). The ends were cut back, 8 bases at V and 5 bases at J, with 23 bases in the middle. The CDR3 totals 16 residues. The DNA of the CDR3 is TGTGCCAGCTTGGGCCGGGACTCATCATGGTTAGATACGCAGTATTTT. Its translation: CASLGRDSSWLDTQYF.

The rearrangement uses TRBV29-1 and TRBJ2-1, with TRBD2 matching 11 bases. The length of the CDR3 is 13 residues. CDR1 and CDR2 from the germline V gene are SQVTM and ANQGSEA. Germline trimming cut 8 bases from V and 4 bases from J; bases unmatched to any gene: 4. CDR3 amino acids: CSSGTSGYNEQFF. CDR3 nucleotides: TGCAGCTCTGGGACTAGCGGTTACAATGAGCAGTTCTTC.

This clonotype was counted at least ten times. The CDR3 here is CASSLPTLGAYNEQFF. CDR3 sequence (DNA): TGTGCCAGCAGCCTCCCTACGCTCGGGGCCTACAATGAGCAGTTCTTC. The chain is built from TRBV12-3 or TRBV12-4 and TRBJ2-1, with D maybe TRBD2 (5 bases). V was shortened by 6 bases and J by 2 bases, with 17 bases between the two germline ends. This CDR3 comprises 16 residues.

The chain joins TRBV7-6 to TRBJ2-7; 7 bases fit TRBD2. Germline V CDR1 and CDR2: SGHVS, FNYEAQ. V lost 6 bases to trimming and J lost 6 bases; unmatched junction nucleotides: 8. The CDR3 runs to 13 residues. The CDR3 sequence: CASSPEREREQYF. DNA for the CDR3: TGTGCCAGCAGTCCCGAGCGGGAACGCGAGCAGTACTTC.

A few counts support this clonotype. The genes are TRBV5-1 and TRBJ2-6, with a weak D call TRBD1 (5 bases). This CDR3 is 15 amino acids long. Germline loops: CDR1 SGHRS, CDR2 YFSETQ. V lost 4 bases to trimming and J lost 0 bases, with 8 bases between them. The CDR3 sequence is CASSIDSSGANVLTF. DNA for the CDR3: TGCGCCAGCAGCATAGACAGCTCTGGGGCCAACGTCCTGACTTTC.